The T cell receptor (beta chain) described here comes from a study of response to subunit inactivated influenza vaccine. Study-wide results and limits: Authors proposed each seasonal influenza vaccination draws in few new T cells.

MiXCR, run by TCRdb on the RT-PCR reads, gives a single entry per CDR3 protein. The profile shows 300,000 to 350,000 distinct CDR3 sequences, roughly a fifth of them singletons. Trimming took 6 bases from V and 5 from J, leaving 19 bases between them. The CDR3 length is 15 residues. CDR1 is MNHNS, CDR2 SASEGT, per germline. To note about this clonotype: Its antigen is unknown.

The sequence came from a man aged 45 to 75 who received an inactivated influenza vaccine. This chain uses TRBV6-1 with TRBJ1-2; D might be TRBD1 (5 bases). Here the sequenced sample was PBMCs from blood, taken 21 months after vaccination. CDR3 in amino acids: CASSEARGLGYGYTF. The CDR3, as DNA: TGTGCCAGCAGCGAGGCGCGGGGGTTAGGTTATGGCTACACCTTC.